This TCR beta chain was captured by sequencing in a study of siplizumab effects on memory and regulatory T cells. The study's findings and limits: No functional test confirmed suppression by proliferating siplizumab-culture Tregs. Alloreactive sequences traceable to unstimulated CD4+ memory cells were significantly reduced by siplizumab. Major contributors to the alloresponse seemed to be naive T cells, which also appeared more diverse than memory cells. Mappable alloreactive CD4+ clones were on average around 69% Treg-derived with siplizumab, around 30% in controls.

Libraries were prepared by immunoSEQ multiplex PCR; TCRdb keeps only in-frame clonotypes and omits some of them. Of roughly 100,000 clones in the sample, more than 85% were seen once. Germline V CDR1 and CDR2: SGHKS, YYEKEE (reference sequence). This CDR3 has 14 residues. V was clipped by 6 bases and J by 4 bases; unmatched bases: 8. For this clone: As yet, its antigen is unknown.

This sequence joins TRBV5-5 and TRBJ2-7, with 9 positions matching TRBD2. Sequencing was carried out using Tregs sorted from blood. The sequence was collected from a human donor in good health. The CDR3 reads CASTRAGGGYEQYF. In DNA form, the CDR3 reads TGTGCCAGCACCCGAGCGGGGGGCGGGTACGAGCAGTACTTC.